This record concerns one T cell receptor (beta chain) sequence. Its cognate antigen is unknown. Unique molecular identifier tags were affixed to discrete cDNA molecules. TCRdb recomputed calls from the 5' RACE reads with MiXCR, one row per CDR3 protein. The table shows some 59,000 distinct CDR3 sequences, with 8.7% occurring only once. The CDR3 has 13 amino acids. Per the germline V gene, CDR1 is MNHNY and CDR2 is SVGAGI (reference sequence). After removal of 5 bases from V and 9 bases from J, the junction contained 4 bases not matched to a gene. The sample belongs to a study of early T cells in non-severe SARS-CoV-2 infection. Study in general: Whole-blood bulk RNA, unsorted, was sequenced, and chains were unpaired. Study-wide points: Lookups in VDJdb leaned toward anti-spike CD8 responses and missed private and CD4 specificities.

The chain uses TRBV6-6 and TRBJ2-4; 10 nucleotides align to TRBD2. The sequence was collected from an adult who was a healthcare worker with PCR-confirmed SARS-CoV-2 infection or an uninfected control (not recorded which). The sequences come from whole blood, collected at baseline. The CDR3 here is CASSPSGSGIQYF. The DNA of the CDR3 is TGTGCCAGCAGTCCTAGCGGGAGCGGCATTCAGTACTTC.